This T cell receptor beta chain is drawn from a study of blood T cell repertoires in COVID-19. In the source study's methods: Quantification of nucleated cells was approximated via reference gene primer amplification. The assay was immunoSEQ multiplex PCR, and TCRdb's table has in-frame clones only and misses some. The D gene and trimming were derived from the DNA, and the V and J assignments and clone size from that table. The sample consists of fewer than 110,000 clones, about 85% of them appearing once. The specimen was peripheral blood. The receptor's source is a woman aged 70-85 years with active or convalescent COVID-19.

CDR3 DNA: TGTGCCAGCAGTTCCTGGACTAGCGGGAGGGCCAGGGAGCAGTTCTTC. Encoded protein: CASSSWTSGRAREQFF. The gene calls are TRBV27 and TRBJ2-1; TRBD2 matches 15 bases. Germline V gene sequence: CDR1 MNHEY, CDR2 SMNVEV (reference sequence). This CDR3 has 16 amino acids. V shed 4 bases and J 10 bases; nucleotides not matched to a gene: 8.